The 8 T cell receptor beta chains in this list originate from one sample, sequenced in a study of shared clonotypes between healthy human individuals. Data came from immunoSEQ multiplex PCR; TCRdb stores just in-frame clones and leaves some out. The top ten clones hold 1.5% to 2% of a sample with about 680,000 clones, approximately 79% of them seen once. Source material: memory CD4+ T cells sorted from blood. The subset denotes: CD45RA-negative fraction. These receptors originate from a woman aged 25 to 39 in good health.

The rearrangement uses TRBV28 and TRBJ2-2, with D perhaps matching TRBD2 (6 bases). The CDR3 totals 15 residues. Looked up from germline, CDR1 is MDHEN and CDR2 is SYDVKM. Trimming removed 6 bases from V and 4 bases from J, with 15 bases in between. This chain's CDR3 is CASRGAEGPTGELFF. The DNA for the CDR3 is TGTGCCAGCAGGGGAGCGGAGGGCCCCACCGGGGAGCTGTTTTTT.

This clone was picked up one time. The rearrangement joins TRBV7-2 to TRBJ2-1; 8 bases are shared with TRBD2. The germline V gene encodes CDR1 SGHTA and CDR2 FQGNSA. V was clipped by 5 bases and J by 2 bases; unmatched bases: 11. The CDR3 consists of 17 residues. The CDR3 sequence is CASSPEVTGGPYNEQFF. CDR3 nucleotide sequence: TGTGCCAGCAGCCCTGAGGTAACGGGAGGGCCCTACAATGAGCAGTTCTTC.

In the case of this clone: A much larger clone sits a single nucleotide away, making a read error possible. This specimen includes other DNA sequences encoding the same CDR3. V gene TRBV5-1 combines with J gene TRBJ2-3, with D possibly matching TRBD1 (5 bases). The CDR3 has 16 residues. Trimming took 0 bases from V and 0 from J, leaving 11 bases between them. The germline V gene encodes CDR1 SGHRS and CDR2 YFSETQ. CDR3 coding DNA: TGCGCCAGCAGCTTGGGTCAGGGCGCTAGCACAGATACGCAGTATTTT. Its protein product is CASSLGQGASTDTQYF.

V gene TRBV6-4 combines with J gene TRBJ2-1; D call uncertain. Trimming took off 3 bases at V and 0 bases at J, with 6 bases between the two ends. The germline V gene encodes CDR1 MRHNA and CDR2 SNTAGT. The length of the CDR3 is 14 residues. As DNA, the CDR3 is TGTGCCAGCAGTGATGGCTACTCCTACAATGAGCAGTTCTTC. Amino acids: CASSDGYSYNEQFF.

The rearrangement joins TRBV4-1 to TRBJ1-4; D is uncertain. The V end was cut by 3 bases, the J end by 8 bases, with 10 bases between. Germline V gene sequence: CDR1 MGHRA, CDR2 YSYEKL. The CDR3 extends over 13 amino acids. The CDR3 sequence: CASSQIRGEKLFF. CDR3 nucleotides: TGCGCCAGCAGCCAGATACGAGGGGAAAAACTGTTTTTT.

The chain links TRBV6-5 to TRBJ1-1; D unclear. This CDR3 is 16 amino acids long. V was trimmed by 4 bases and J by 2 bases, leaving 17 bases between them. Germline V gives CDR1 MNHEY, CDR2 SVGAGI. The CDR3 region has the DNA TGTGCCAGCAGTTCCTGGCCGAGTGGATTAAACACTGAAGCTTTCTTT. Its translation is CASSSWPSGLNTEAFF.

In this sample, this clone turned up once. Other nucleotide sequences from this sample produce the same CDR3. The chain links TRBV18 to TRBJ2-7; 9 nucleotides agree with TRBD1. Germline loops: CDR1 KGHSH, CDR2 LQKENI. CDR3 length: 15 residues. The V gene end was trimmed by 0 bases and the J gene end by 1 base; junction bases not matched to a gene: 1. Written as DNA, the CDR3 is TGTGCCAGCTCACCACCGGGACAGGGTTCCTACGAGCAGTACTTC. Translating it yields CASSPPGQGSYEQYF.

The CDR3 protein is CASSFQREPGEQYF. The CDR3 nucleotides are TGTGCCAGCAGCTTTCAACGGGAGCCTGGCGAGCAGTACTTC. The chain has TRBV7-2 and TRBJ2-7; possible D gene TRBD2, 6 bases. V dropped 3 bases and J dropped 6 bases, with 15 bases sitting between them. The V gene's germline CDR1 is SGHTA and CDR2 FQGNSA. This CDR3 region has 14 residues.